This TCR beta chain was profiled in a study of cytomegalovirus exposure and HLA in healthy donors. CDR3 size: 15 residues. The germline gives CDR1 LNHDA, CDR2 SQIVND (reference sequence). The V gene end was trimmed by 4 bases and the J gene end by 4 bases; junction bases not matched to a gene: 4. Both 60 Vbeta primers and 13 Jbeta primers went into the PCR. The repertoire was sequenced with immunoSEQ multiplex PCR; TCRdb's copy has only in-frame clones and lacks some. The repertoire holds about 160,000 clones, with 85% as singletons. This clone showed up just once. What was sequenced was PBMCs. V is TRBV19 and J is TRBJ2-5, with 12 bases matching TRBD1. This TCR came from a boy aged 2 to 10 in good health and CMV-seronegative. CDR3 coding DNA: TGTGCCAGTAGTAGGGGACAGGGGGCCGCAGAGACCCAGTACTTC. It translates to CASSRGQGAAETQYF.